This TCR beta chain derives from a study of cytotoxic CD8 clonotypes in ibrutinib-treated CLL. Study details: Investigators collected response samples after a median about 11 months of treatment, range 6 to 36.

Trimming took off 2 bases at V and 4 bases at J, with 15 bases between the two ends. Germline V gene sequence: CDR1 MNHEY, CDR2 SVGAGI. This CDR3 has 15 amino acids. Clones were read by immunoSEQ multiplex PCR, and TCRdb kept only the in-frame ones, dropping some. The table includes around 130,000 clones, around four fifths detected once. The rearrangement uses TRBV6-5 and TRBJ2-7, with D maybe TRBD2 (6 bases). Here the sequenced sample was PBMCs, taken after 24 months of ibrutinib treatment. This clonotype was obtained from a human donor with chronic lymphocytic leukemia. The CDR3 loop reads CASSYGPTRGYEQYF. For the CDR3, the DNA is TGTGCCAGCAGTTACGGGCCGACACGGGGGTACGAGCAGTACTTC.